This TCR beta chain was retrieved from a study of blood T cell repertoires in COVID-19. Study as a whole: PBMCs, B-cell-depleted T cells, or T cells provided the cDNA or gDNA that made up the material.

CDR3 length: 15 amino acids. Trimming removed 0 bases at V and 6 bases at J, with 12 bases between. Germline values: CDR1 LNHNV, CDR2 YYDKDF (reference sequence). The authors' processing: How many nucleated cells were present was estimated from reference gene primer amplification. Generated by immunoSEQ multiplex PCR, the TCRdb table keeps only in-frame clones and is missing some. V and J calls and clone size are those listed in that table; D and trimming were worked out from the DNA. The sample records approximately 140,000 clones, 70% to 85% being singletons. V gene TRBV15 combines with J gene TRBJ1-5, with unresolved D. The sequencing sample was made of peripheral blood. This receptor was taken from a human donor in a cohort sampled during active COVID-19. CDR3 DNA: TGTGCCACCAGCAGAGATCCTCCGGGAAGTCAGCCCCAGCATTTT. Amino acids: CATSRDPPGSQPQHF.